What follows are 9 T cell receptor beta chains derived from one specimen sequenced in a study of T cells expressing NK-cell markers. Reanalyzing the 5' RACE reads, TCRdb keeps one entry per CDR3 protein, without DNA. With roughly 380,000 distinct CDR3 sequences in the sample, the ten largest clones hold around 4.9%. Sample: blood T cells: a sorted CD56 or NKG2C T cell subset, CD4+ or CD8+ T cells, or bulk PBMC T cells (not recorded which). The receptors originated from a man aged 18 to 69 in good health.

This chain uses TRBV14 with TRBJ1-3. The CDR3 runs 16 residues. The germline gives CDR1 SGHDN, CDR2 FVKESK. CDR3 in amino acids: CASSRVLVGSGNTIYF.

This chain connects TRBV12-3 or TRBV12-4 to TRBJ1-1; with no DNA, the TCRdb D assignment of TRBD1 cannot be verified. The CDR3 is 15 amino acids. The CDR3 spells CASSLVTGMNTEAFF.

The chain links TRBV12-3 or TRBV12-4 to TRBJ1-2. CDR3 size: 17 residues. The CDR3 sequence: CASSFSAGLRYNYGYTF.

CDR3 in amino acids: CASSEMGGASTQYF. The genes are TRBV2 and TRBJ2-3; TCRdb designates TRBD1, a call that cannot be tested without DNA. CDR3 size: 14 residues. Germline CDR1 SNHLY, CDR2 FYNNEI. The complete variable domain, with remaining parts taken from reference TRBV2 and TRBJ2-3, reads EPEVTQTPSHQVTQMGQEVILRCVPISNHLYFYWYRQILGQKVEFLVSFYNNEISEKSEIFDDQFSVERPDGSNFTLKIRSTKLEDSAMYFCASSEMGGASTQYFGPGTRLTVL.

This chain uses TRBV20-1 with TRBJ1-1. Germline CDR1 reads DFQATT; CDR2 reads SNEGSKA (reference sequence). The CDR3 length is 14 residues. The CDR3 region is CSARVRRSATEAFF.

The V gene is TRBV25-1, the J gene TRBJ2-2; the D call from TCRdb, TRBD1, cannot be confirmed without DNA. The CDR3 length is 14 residues. Germline CDR1 is MGHDK and CDR2 is SYGVNS. The CDR3 is CASREQGAGGELFF. The full variable domain, with the rest looked up from reference TRBV25-1 and TRBJ2-2, is EADIYQTPRYLVIGTGKKITLECSQTMGHDKMYWYQQDPGMELHLIHYSYGVNSTEKGDLSSESTVSRIRTEHFPLTLESARPSHTSQYLCASREQGAGGELFFGEGSRLTVL.

V gene TRBV4-2 combines with J gene TRBJ2-3; as DNA is missing, the TRBD2 call by TCRdb cannot be tested. The CDR3 covers 17 residues. CDR1 LGHNA and CDR2 YNFKEQ come from the germline V gene. The CDR3 sequence: CASSQARGGDFGDTQYF.

J is TRBJ2-1 and V is TRBV27; TCRdb's assignment of TRBD1 cannot be checked, as there is no DNA. Germline assignment: CDR1 MNHEY and CDR2 SMNVEV (reference sequence). The CDR3 contains 17 residues. The CDR3 sequence is CASRGGVGGAKGNEQFF.

The chain is built from TRBV15 and TRBJ2-5. Germline loops: CDR1 LNHNV, CDR2 YYDKDF (reference sequence). The CDR3 is made up of 15 amino acids. The CDR3 is CATSRAGFSSETQYF.